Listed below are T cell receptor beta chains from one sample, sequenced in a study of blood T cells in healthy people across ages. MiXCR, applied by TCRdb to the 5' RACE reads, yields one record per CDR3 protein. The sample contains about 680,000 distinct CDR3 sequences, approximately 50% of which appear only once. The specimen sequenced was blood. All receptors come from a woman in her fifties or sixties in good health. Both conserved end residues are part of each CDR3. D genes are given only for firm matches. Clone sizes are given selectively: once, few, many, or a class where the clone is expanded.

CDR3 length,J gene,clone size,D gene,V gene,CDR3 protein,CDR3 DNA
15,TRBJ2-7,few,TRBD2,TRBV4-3,CASSLLAGGPNEQYF,TGCGCCAGCAGTCTCCTAGCGGGAGGGCCCAACGAGCAGTACTTC
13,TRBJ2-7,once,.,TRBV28,CASSLLDSAEQYF,TGTGCCAGCAGTCTGCTGGACAGCGCCGAGCAGTACTTC
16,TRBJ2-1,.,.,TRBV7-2,CASSPGSHLNYNEQFF,TGTGCCAGCAGCCCAGGGAGCCATCTGAATTACAATGAGCAGTTCTTC
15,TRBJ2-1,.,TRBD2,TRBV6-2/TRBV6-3,CASSYESGRYNEQFF,TGTGCCAGCAGTTACGAGAGCGGGAGGTACAATGAGCAGTTCTTC
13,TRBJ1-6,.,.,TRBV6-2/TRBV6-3,CAISTGRNSPLHF,TGTGCCATTTCGACAGGACGTAATTCACCCCTCCACTTT
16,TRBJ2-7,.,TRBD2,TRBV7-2,CASSLVASGAAYEQYF,TGTGCCAGCAGCTTAGTGGCTAGCGGGGCCGCCTACGAGCAGTACTTC
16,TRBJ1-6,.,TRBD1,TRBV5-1,CASSFLTGGTDSPLHF,TGCGCCAGCAGCTTCCTGACAGGGGGCACGGATTCACCCCTCCACTTT
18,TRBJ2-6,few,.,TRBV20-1,CSAAPRSTKHSGANVLTF,TGCAGTGCGGCTCCACGGTCCACCAAGCACTCTGGGGCCAACGTCCTGACTTTC
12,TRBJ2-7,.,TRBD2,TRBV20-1,CSGSGSYNEQYF,TGCAGTGGTAGCGGGAGCTACAATGAGCAGTACTTC
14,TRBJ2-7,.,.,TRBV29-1,CSVSEGASFYEQYF,TGCAGCGTCTCTGAAGGGGCCAGCTTTTACGAGCAGTACTTC
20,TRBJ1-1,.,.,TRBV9,CASSVAQGGTLGGSNTEAFF,TGTGCCAGCAGCGTAGCTCAAGGGGGGACCCTAGGCGGTTCGAACACTGAAGCTTTCTTT
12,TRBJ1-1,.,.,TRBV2,CASRATVAEAFF,TGTGCCAGCAGAGCGACGGTGGCTGAAGCTTTCTTT
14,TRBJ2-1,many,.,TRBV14,CASSHTQTPPTPFF,TGTGCCAGCAGCCACACACAAACCCCGCCAACGCCGTTCTTC
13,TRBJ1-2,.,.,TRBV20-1,CSARSGTLYGYTF,TGCAGTGCTAGATCCGGGACACTCTATGGCTACACCTTC
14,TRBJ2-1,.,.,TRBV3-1,CASSQDGYYNEQFF,TGTGCCAGCAGCCAAGACGGCTACTACAATGAGCAGTTCTTC
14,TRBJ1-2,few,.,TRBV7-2,CASSSSGTEGGYTF,TGTGCCAGCAGCTCCTCCGGGACGGAAGGAGGCTACACCTTC
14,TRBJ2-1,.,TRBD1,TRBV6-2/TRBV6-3,CASTPGQVYNEQFF,TGTGCCAGCACCCCGGGACAGGTCTACAATGAGCAGTTCTTC
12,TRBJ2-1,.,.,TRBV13,CASSIPANEQFF,TGTGCCAGCAGCATCCCGGCAAATGAGCAGTTCTTC
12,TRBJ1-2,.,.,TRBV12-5,CASGRQNYGYTF,TGTGCTAGTGGCCGACAGAACTATGGCTACACCTTC
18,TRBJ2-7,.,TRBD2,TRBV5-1,CASSVEPGLAGGAGEQYF,TGCGCCAGCAGCGTCGAACCGGGACTAGCGGGAGGGGCCGGAGAGCAGTACTTC
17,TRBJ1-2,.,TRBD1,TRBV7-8,CASSSRTGVNGGYGYTF,TGTGCCAGCAGCTCCCGGACAGGGGTAAATGGCGGCTATGGCTACACCTTC
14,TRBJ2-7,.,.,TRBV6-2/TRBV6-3,CASSPDRQAYEQYF,TGTGCCAGCAGTCCCGACAGGCAGGCGTACGAGCAGTACTTC
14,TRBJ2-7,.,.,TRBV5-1,CASSVAESSYEQYF,TGCGCCAGCAGCGTGGCCGAGAGCTCCTACGAGCAGTACTTC
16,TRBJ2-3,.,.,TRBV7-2,CASSILSGGGSDTQYF,TGTGCCAGCAGCATACTTAGCGGTGGTGGGTCAGATACGCAGTATTTT
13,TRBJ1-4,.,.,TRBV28,CASSFDRFEKLFF,TGTGCCAGCAGTTTCGACAGGTTCGAAAAACTGTTTTTT
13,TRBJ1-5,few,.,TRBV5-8,CASSLRRDQPQHF,TGTGCCAGCAGCTTAAGGAGGGATCAGCCCCAGCATTTT
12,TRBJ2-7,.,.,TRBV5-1,CASSYNSGEQYF,TGCGCCAGCAGCTACAACTCCGGCGAGCAGTACTTC
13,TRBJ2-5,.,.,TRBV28,CASSRQFQETRYF,TGTGCCAGCAGTCGTCAGTTCCAAGAGACCCGGTACTTC
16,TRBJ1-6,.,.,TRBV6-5,CASRIHRGSYNSPLHF,TGTGCCAGCAGAATCCACCGGGGATCGTATAATTCACCCCTCCACTTT
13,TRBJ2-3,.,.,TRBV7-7,CASSRTLTDTQYF,TGTGCCAGCAGCAGGACGCTGACAGATACGCAGTATTTT
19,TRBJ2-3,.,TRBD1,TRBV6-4,CASSDSGLRQGAVTDTQYF,TGTGCCAGCAGTGATTCGGGTCTGAGACAGGGGGCCGTCACAGATACGCAGTATTTT
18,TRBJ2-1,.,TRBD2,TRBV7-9,CASSLAASGRPRISEQFF,TGTGCCAGCAGCTTAGCCGCTAGCGGGAGGCCCAGAATCAGTGAGCAGTTCTTC
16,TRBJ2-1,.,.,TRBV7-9,CASSPPTPEFWNEQFF,TGTGCCAGCAGCCCTCCGACTCCAGAGTTTTGGAATGAGCAGTTCTTC
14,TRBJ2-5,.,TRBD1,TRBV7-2,CASSRDRRWETQYF,TGTGCCAGCAGCCGGGACAGGCGCTGGGAGACCCAGTACTTC
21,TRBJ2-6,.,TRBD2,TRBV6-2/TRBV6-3,CASSYTLLAGGPNSGANVLTF,TGTGCCAGCAGTTATACCCTACTAGCGGGAGGGCCGAACTCTGGGGCCAACGTCCTGACTTTC
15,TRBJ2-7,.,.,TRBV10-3,CAISGRADLAYEQYF,TGTGCCATCAGTGGGAGGGCAGACCTAGCCTACGAGCAGTACTTC
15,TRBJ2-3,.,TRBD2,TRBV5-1,CASSLASGRSDTQYF,TGCGCCAGCAGCTTGGCTAGCGGGAGAAGTGATACGCAGTATTTT
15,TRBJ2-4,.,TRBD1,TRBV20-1,CSARGQGVFGNIQYF,TGCAGTGCTAGAGGACAGGGGGTTTTCGGAAACATTCAGTACTTC
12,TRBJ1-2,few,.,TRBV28,CASSLTAFGYTF,TGTGCCAGCAGTTTAACTGCCTTTGGCTACACCTTC
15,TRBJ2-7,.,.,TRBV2,CASSDGPPVIYEQYF,TGTGCCAGCAGTGACGGACCCCCAGTGATATACGAGCAGTACTTC
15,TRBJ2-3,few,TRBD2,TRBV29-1,CSASEAGGSTDTQYF,TGCAGCGCGTCGGAAGCGGGAGGGAGCACAGATACGCAGTATTTT
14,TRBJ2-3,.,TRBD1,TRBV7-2,CASSLQGARDTQYF,TGTGCCAGCAGCCTACAGGGGGCGCGTGATACGCAGTATTTT
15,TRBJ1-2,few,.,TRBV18,CASSPPGEGRFGYTF,TGTGCCAGCTCACCGCCCGGGGAGGGGAGGTTCGGCTACACCTTC
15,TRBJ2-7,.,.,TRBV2,CASSEGTRPSYEQYF,TGTGCCAGCAGTGAAGGGACAAGGCCCTCCTACGAGCAGTACTTC
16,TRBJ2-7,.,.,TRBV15,CATSRGRESSAYEQYF,TGTGCCACCAGCAGAGGTCGGGAGAGCAGTGCCTACGAGCAGTACTTC
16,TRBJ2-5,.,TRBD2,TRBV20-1,CSARDVTSGRQETQYF,TGCAGTGCTAGAGACGTTACTAGCGGGAGACAGGAGACCCAGTACTTC
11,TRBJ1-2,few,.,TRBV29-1,CSVGADYGYTF,TGCAGCGTTGGTGCGGACTATGGCTACACCTTC
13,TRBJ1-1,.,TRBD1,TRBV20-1,CSARWSGGSEAFF,TGCAGTGCTAGGTGGTCAGGGGGATCTGAAGCTTTCTTT
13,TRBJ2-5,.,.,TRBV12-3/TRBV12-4,CASSITGSETQYF,TGTGCCAGCAGCATAACAGGGTCAGAGACCCAGTACTTC
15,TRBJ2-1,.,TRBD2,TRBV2,CASIQSGRVYNEQFF,TGTGCCAGCATCCAAAGCGGGAGGGTCTACAATGAGCAGTTCTTC
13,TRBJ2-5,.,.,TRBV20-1,CSARVASAETQYF,TGCAGTGCTAGAGTGGCTAGCGCCGAGACCCAGTACTTC
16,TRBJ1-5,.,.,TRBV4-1,CASSQEGGGSNQPQHF,TGCGCCAGCAGCCAAGAAGGCGGTGGTAGCAATCAGCCCCAGCATTTT
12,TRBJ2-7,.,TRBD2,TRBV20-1,CSATAGGNEQYF,TGCAGTGCTACCGCCGGGGGGAATGAGCAGTACTTC
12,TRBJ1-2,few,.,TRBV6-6,CASSQSTYGYTF,TGTGCCAGCAGCCAGAGCACCTATGGCTACACCTTC